One and the same sample provided the 31 T cell receptor beta chains below, sequenced in a study of cytomegalovirus exposure and HLA in healthy donors. The PCR used 60 Vbeta and 13 Jbeta primers. The assay was immunoSEQ multiplex PCR, and TCRdb's table has in-frame clones only and misses some. Seen here are approximately 150,000 clones, around 73% observed once, and the top ten hold 1.6%. Sequencing input: PBMCs. The receptors shown here come from a female donor in good health and CMV-seronegative.

This clone was detected a few times. V gene TRBV2 combines with J gene TRBJ2-7; TRBD2 matches at 9 bases. The CDR3 is 14 amino acids. Germline values: CDR1 SNHLY, CDR2 FYNNEI. J was trimmed by 3 bases and V by 6 bases; bases with no gene match: 6. In DNA, the CDR3 is TGTGCCAGCAGCCCCCTACTAGCGGGCTACGAGCAGTACTTC. Its translation: CASSPLLAGYEQYF. Drawing the rest from reference TRBV2 and TRBJ2-7, the complete variable domain is EPEVTQTPSHQVTQMGQEVILRCVPISNHLYFYWYRQILGQKVEFLVSFYNNEISEKSEIFDDQFSVERPDGSNFTLKIRSTKLEDSAMYFCASSPLLAGYEQYFGPGTRLTVT.

J is TRBJ2-7 and V is TRBV7-6; 8 nucleotides line up with TRBD2. Unmatched junction bases numbered 5, after V lost 2 bases and J lost 2 bases. CDR1 is SGHVS and CDR2 is FNYEAQ in the germline V gene. The CDR3 extends over 15 amino acids. This chain's CDR3 is CASSLRGGAAYEQYF. CDR3 DNA: TGTGCCAGCAGCTTACGGGGGGGGGCCGCCTACGAGCAGTACTTC. Full variable domain (rest looked up from reference TRBV7-6 and TRBJ2-7): GAGVSQSPRYKVTKRGQDVALRCDPISGHVSLYWYRQALGQGPEFLTYFNYEAQQDKSGLPNDRFSAERPEGSISTLTIQRTEQRDSAMYRCASSLRGGAAYEQYFGPGTRLTVT.

J is TRBJ2-1 and V is TRBV27, with TRBD2 matching over 9 bases. In germline, CDR1 is MNHEY, CDR2 SMNVEV (reference sequence). CDR3 length equals 14 residues. Trimming removed 7 bases from V and 3 bases from J; junction bases left unmatched: 4. This CDR3 is CASNSGGIYNEQFF. CDR3 nucleotide sequence: TGTGCCAGCAACAGCGGGGGGATCTACAATGAGCAGTTCTTC.

This clone was seen only once. The V call is TRBV12-5, the J call TRBJ2-5, with a weak D call TRBD1 (6 bases). The end of the DNA fits TRBJ2-7 better, so the J call may be wrong. The CDR3 runs to 13 residues. The germline CDR1 and CDR2 sequences are LGHNT and FRNRAP. DNA of the CDR3: TGTGCTAGTGGTTCCCGGGACAACTACGAGCAGTACTTC. This translates into CASGSRDNYEQYF.

The J gene is TRBJ2-7, the V gene TRBV2; D possibly corresponds to TRBD1 (5 bases). The length of the CDR3 is 14 residues. Between the trimmed V and J ends, which lost 3 bases and 2 bases, there was a span of 11 bases. Germline V gene lookup returns CDR1 SNHLY and CDR2 FYNNEI. The CDR3 is CASSEQGSAYEQYF. The CDR3 DNA sequence: TGTGCCAGCAGTGAGCAGGGATCGGCCTACGAGCAGTACTTC.

The rearrangement uses TRBV5-4 and TRBJ2-5; D gene ambiguous. V lost 0 bases, J lost 5 bases, and 5 bases lay in between. The length of the CDR3 is 12 residues. Per the germline V gene, CDR1 is SGHNT and CDR2 is YYREEE (reference sequence). CDR3: CASSLARETQYF. The CDR3 DNA sequence: TGTGCCAGCAGCTTGGCCCGGGAGACCCAGTACTTC.

The rearrangement links TRBV18 to TRBJ2-3; no definite D call. This CDR3 comprises 12 residues. Germline CDR1 is KGHSH and CDR2 is LQKENI. V lost 3 bases and J lost 4, with 5 bases in between. The CDR3: CASSPAADTQYF. As DNA, the CDR3 is TGTGCCAGCTCACCGGCCGCAGATACGCAGTATTTT. Full variable domain (outside the CDR3, taken from reference TRBV18 and TRBJ2-3): NAGVMQNPRHLVRRRGQEARLRCSPMKGHSHVYWYRQLPEEGLKFMVYLQKENIIDESGMPKERFSAEFPKEGPSILRIQQVVRGDSAAYFCASSPAADTQYFGPGTRLTVL.

Concerning this clone itself: The same CDR3 arises from other DNA sequences in this sample as well. This chain links TRBV28 with TRBJ2-7, with 9 positions matching TRBD2. Germline loops: CDR1 MDHEN, CDR2 SYDVKM. J gave up 6 bases and V 11 bases, and 14 bases lay outside the gene matches. This CDR3 has 14 residues. This CDR3 is CASRNSGRGGEQYF. CDR3 bases: TGTGCCTCGAGGAATAGCGGGAGAGGAGGCGAGCAGTACTTC.

This clone turned up a few times. The CDR3 loop is CASSEAVLNYGYTF. In DNA, the CDR3 is TGTGCCAGCAGTGAAGCCGTGCTAAACTATGGCTACACCTTC. The J gene is TRBJ1-2, the V gene TRBV6-1, with D unclear. The CDR3 is 14 amino acids. Trimming took 0 bases from V and 2 from J, leaving 7 bases between them. In germline, CDR1 is MNHNS, CDR2 SASEGT.

V gene TRBV9 combines with J gene TRBJ2-1; 8 bases align to TRBD2. This CDR3 region has 18 residues. CDR1 is SGDLS, CDR2 YYNGEE, per germline. V shed 2 bases, J shed 3 bases, and the junction held 13 bases outside the gene matches. CDR3 residues: CASSVETGGGKYYNEQFF. The CDR3, as DNA: TGTGCCAGCAGCGTCGAAACTGGCGGGGGGAAATACTACAATGAGCAGTTCTTC.

This clone appeared a few times. The V and J genes are TRBV4-1 and TRBJ1-1; 10 bases are a match to TRBD1. The CDR3 consists of 19 residues. Germline CDR1 and CDR2: MGHRA and YSYEKL. V gave up 0 bases and J gave up 1 base; unmatched junction bases: 11. The CDR3 DNA sequence: TGCGCCAGCAGCCAAGACCCCCAGGGACAGGGGCTGTGGAACACTGAAGCTTTCTTT. This codes for CASSQDPQGQGLWNTEAFF.

This clone came up a few times. This rearrangement joins TRBV29-1 to TRBJ1-1; maybe TRBD1 (6 bases). The CDR3 is 12 residues long. V dropped 4 bases and J dropped 10 bases, with 16 bases sitting between them. CDR1 and CDR2 from the germline V gene are SQVTM and ANQGSEA. The CDR3 DNA reads as TGCAGCGTTGTTAGGCCCCGAGGGGGAGCTTTCTTT. This codes for CSVVRPRGGAFF.

This rearrangement joins TRBV2 to TRBJ2-7; no clear D. This CDR3 region has 13 residues. Trimming stripped 3 bases from V and 6 bases from J, with 12 bases between. Germline V gene sequence: CDR1 SNHLY, CDR2 FYNNEI. Here the CDR3 DNA reads TGTGCCAGCAGTGATGCGGCCACCCGCGAGCAGTACTTC. This sequence encodes CASSDAATREQYF.

This clone was observed a single time. The chain carries TRBV28 and TRBJ1-4; D possibly corresponds to TRBD1 (5 bases). This CDR3 comprises 13 residues. The V end lost 2 bases, the J end lost 6 bases, and 7 bases lay between the germline ends. In germline, CDR1 is MDHEN, CDR2 SYDVKM. The CDR3 DNA reads TGTGCCAGCAGTTTAGCACAGGATGAAAAACTGTTTTTT. Protein: CASSLAQDEKLFF. The complete variable domain, with remaining parts taken from reference TRBV28 and TRBJ1-4, reads DVKVTQSSRYLVKRTGEKVFLECVQDMDHENMFWYRQDPGLGLRLIYFSYDVKMKEKGDIPEGYSVSREKKERFSLILESASTNQTSMYLCASSLAQDEKLFFGSGTQLSVL.

The chain has TRBV5-1 and TRBJ2-6; possible D gene TRBD2, 6 bases. CDR1 is SGHRS and CDR2 is YFSETQ in the germline V gene. The ends were cut back, 4 bases at V and 0 bases at J, with 14 bases in the middle. The CDR3 has 17 amino acids. In DNA, the CDR3 is TGCGCCAGCAGCCCTGGAGGGCACCTCTCTGGGGCCAACGTCCTGACTTTC. Its protein product is CASSPGGHLSGANVLTF.

The chain carries TRBV5-6 and TRBJ2-3, with TRBD1 identical over 9 bases. J lost 1 base, V lost 3 bases, and 6 bases had no gene match. Germline V lookup: CDR1 SGHDT, CDR2 YYEEEE. This CDR3 region has 16 residues. CDR3 in amino acids: CASSWMGQGGTDTQYF. The CDR3 nucleotides are TGTGCCAGCAGCTGGATGGGACAGGGAGGCACAGATACGCAGTATTTT.

V gene TRBV27 combines with J gene TRBJ2-1; 7 bases map to TRBD1. This CDR3 contains 15 residues. The germline V gene encodes CDR1 MNHEY and CDR2 SMNVEV (reference sequence). Trimming cost V 7 bases and J 8 bases; bases outside gene matches: 14. CDR3 region: CASTQGTVPSHEQFF. CDR3 nucleotides: TGTGCCAGCACCCAGGGGACAGTACCCTCCCATGAGCAGTTCTTC.

This clone came up a few times. This chain joins TRBV19 and TRBJ2-5; D gene unclear. Trimming stripped 6 bases from V and 5 bases from J, with 16 bases between. The CDR3 length is 14 residues. Germline loops: CDR1 LNHDA, CDR2 SQIVND (reference sequence). CDR3 region: CASSRTRGGETQYF. The CDR3 DNA sequence: TGTGCCAGTAGCCGTACCCGAGGTGGGGAGACCCAGTACTTC.

This clone was seen a handful of times. The chain joins TRBV5-4 to TRBJ1-2; 11 bases match TRBD1. Per germline, CDR1 SGHNT and CDR2 YYREEE (reference sequence). This CDR3 is 15 amino acids long. J was trimmed by 3 bases and V by 3 bases; bases with no gene match: 4. In DNA form, the CDR3 reads TGTGCCAGCAGCTCCGGGACAGGGGGTTACTATGGCTACACCTTC. Amino acids: CASSSGTGGYYGYTF.

For the CDR3, the DNA is TGTGCCAGCAGCTTGCGTCCAGGGCGCCACTATGGCTACACCTTC. Translated, it gives CASSLRPGRHYGYTF. This chain uses TRBV5-6 with TRBJ1-2, with D possibly TRBD1 on 5 matching bases. The germline V and J ends were trimmed by 1 base and 3 bases, with 13 bases remaining between them. The CDR3 runs 15 residues. CDR1 SGHDT and CDR2 YYEEEE come from the germline V gene.

This chain's CDR3 is CASSERGTSTDTQYF. The DNA of the CDR3 is TGTGCCAGCAGCGAAAGAGGGACTAGCACAGATACGCAGTATTTT. The chain employs TRBV4-2 and TRBJ2-3; possibly TRBD2 for D (6 bases). The CDR3 extends over 15 amino acids. Trimming took 5 bases from V and 0 from J, leaving 12 bases between them. Germline-derived CDR1 and CDR2 are LGHNA and YNFKEQ.

Note on this clone: Other DNA sequences from this sample encode an identical CDR3 as well. V gene TRBV6-6 combines with J gene TRBJ2-1, with 8 bases matching TRBD2. Germline V gene sequence: CDR1 MNHNY, CDR2 SVGAGI (reference sequence). V lost 5 bases to trimming and J lost 7 bases; unmatched junction nucleotides: 10. The CDR3 is 15 residues long. The CDR3 bases are TGTGCCAGCAGTCCCGGGACTAGGGCTGGAAATGAGCAGTTCTTC. Its translation: CASSPGTRAGNEQFF.

The J gene is TRBJ1-2, the V gene TRBV18; 9 nucleotides line up with TRBD1. Trimming took 2 bases from V and 4 from J; bases not matched to a gene: 17. The CDR3 is made up of 19 amino acids. Per germline, CDR1 KGHSH and CDR2 LQKENI. CDR3 sequence reads: CASSPLALRGQGTSYGYTF. CDR3 bases: TGTGCCAGCTCACCATTAGCTCTAAGGGGACAGGGAACTTCCTATGGCTACACCTTC.

The chain employs TRBV29-1 and TRBJ2-2; 7 bases align to TRBD1. The CDR3 sequence is 17 residues long. V gave up 5 bases and J gave up 5 bases; unmatched junction bases: 17. Germline CDR1 is SQVTM and CDR2 is ANQGSEA. The CDR3 DNA reads TGCAGCGTTCTAACGCGGTCAAGGGACAGCACGACCGGGGAGCTGTTTTTT. Translated, it gives CSVLTRSRDSTTGELFF.

The chain recombines TRBV28 with TRBJ2-2; 8 nucleotides align to TRBD2. With V trimmed by 5 bases and J by 8 bases, 16 bases remained unmatched. Germline CDR1 is MDHEN and CDR2 is SYDVKM. This CDR3 has 17 amino acids. The CDR3 region has the DNA TGTGCCAGCAGTATTCAACTGGGCGGGAGGCCACGGGGGGAGCTGTTTTTT. Amino acid sequence: CASSIQLGGRPRGELFF.

The chain joins TRBV14 to TRBJ1-1; the match to TRBD1 covers 10 bases. Per the germline V gene, CDR1 is SGHDN and CDR2 is FVKESK. V lost 4 bases to trimming and J lost 1 base; unmatched junction nucleotides: 9. The CDR3 loop spans 17 amino acids. CDR3 in DNA: TGTGCCAGCAGCCCCACCGGGACAGGGGTGGGGAACACTGAAGCTTTCTTT. Its translation: CASSPTGTGVGNTEAFF.

This chain connects TRBV27 to TRBJ1-6; 8 nucleotides match TRBD1. Losses at the gene ends were 6 bases for V and 2 bases for J; bases not matched to a gene: 3. The germline gives CDR1 MNHEY, CDR2 SMNVEV (reference sequence). CDR3 length: 15 amino acids. The CDR3 loop is CASRGTGPYNSPLHF. The CDR3 DNA sequence: TGTGCCAGCAGGGGGACAGGCCCCTATAATTCACCCCTCCACTTT.

The chain joins TRBV7-7 to TRBJ2-5; 7 bases agree with TRBD2. Germline V gene sequence: CDR1 SSHAT, CDR2 FNYEAQ (reference sequence). Losses at the gene ends were 5 bases for V and 5 bases for J; bases not matched to a gene: 14. The CDR3 extends over 16 amino acids. The DNA of the CDR3 is TGTGCCAGCAGCCCGCTAGCCAGCGGGGTAGGGGAGACCCAGTACTTC. It translates to CASSPLASGVGETQYF.

A few counts support this clone. The V and J genes are TRBV6-5 and TRBJ1-4; possibly TRBD1 for D (6 bases). The CDR3 extends over 14 amino acids. Trimming took off 6 bases at V and 7 bases at J, with 15 bases between the two ends. Per germline, CDR1 MNHEY and CDR2 SVGAGI. CDR3 protein: CASSPTGNLEKLFF. The CDR3 coding sequence is TGTGCCAGCAGCCCCACAGGGAACCTTGAAAAACTGTTTTTT.

V usage is TRBV6-1 and J usage is TRBJ2-7; 8 nucleotides line up with TRBD1. Trimming removed 6 bases from V and 4 bases from J; junction bases left unmatched: 11. The CDR3 has 15 residues. Germline loops: CDR1 MNHNS, CDR2 SASEGT. The CDR3 sequence: CASRPSGTGSYEQYF. The CDR3 region has the DNA TGTGCCAGCAGACCTTCCGGGACAGGTTCTTACGAGCAGTACTTC.

The chain joins TRBV5-1 to TRBJ2-1; no definite D call. Trimming shortened V by 4 bases and J by 4 bases, and 12 bases separated the two germline ends. From germline, CDR1 is SGHRS and CDR2 YFSETQ. The CDR3 loop spans 14 amino acids. The chain's CDR3 is CASSPEPPYNEQFF. CDR3 coding DNA: TGCGCCAGCAGCCCCGAGCCTCCGTACAATGAGCAGTTCTTC.